The 28 T cell receptor beta chains below all came from one sample that was sequenced in a study of shared clonotypes between healthy human individuals. The protocol was immunoSEQ multiplex PCR, while the TCRdb copy is restricted to in-frame clones and leaves out a portion. The sample lists 190,000 or so clones; 66% were seen once. Sequenced input: memory CD4+ T cells sorted from blood. The subset denotes: CD45RA-negative fraction. Receptor source: a man aged 25 to 40 in good health.

This sequence joins TRBV18 and TRBJ1-5, with D hard to call. V was cut by 0 bases and J by 0 bases, with 3 bases left in between. Per germline, CDR1 KGHSH and CDR2 LQKENI. The CDR3 is made up of 14 amino acids. CDR3 sequence: CASSPPNSNQPQHF. Written as DNA, the CDR3 is TGTGCCAGCTCACCACCGAATAGCAATCAGCCCCAGCATTTT. The whole variable domain, remainder taken from reference TRBV18 and TRBJ1-5, is NAGVMQNPRHLVRRRGQEARLRCSPMKGHSHVYWYRQLPEEGLKFMVYLQKENIIDESGMPKERFSAEFPKEGPSILRIQQVVRGDSAAYFCASSPPNSNQPQHFGDGTRLSIL.

The chain uses TRBV5-4 and TRBJ2-5; TRBD1 matches 7 bases. V lost 4 bases, J lost 5 bases, and 8 bases stayed unmatched. Per germline, CDR1 SGHNT and CDR2 YYREEE (reference sequence). The CDR3 covers 14 residues. The CDR3 loop reads CASSTDRSRETQYF. Written as DNA, the CDR3 is TGTGCCAGCAGCACGGACAGGAGTAGGGAGACCCAGTACTTC.

This chain uses TRBV7-2 with TRBJ1-1; no reliable D call. CDR1 is SGHTA, CDR2 FQGNSA, per germline. V shed 4 bases and J shed 0 bases, with 9 bases lying between them. This CDR3 is built from 14 residues. In DNA form, the CDR3 reads TGTGCCAGCAGCTCGAAACAAGTGAACACTGAAGCTTTCTTT. Residues: CASSSKQVNTEAFF. The full variable domain, in which reference TRBV7-2 and TRBJ1-1 provide the parts outside the CDR3, is GAGVSQSPSNKVTEKGKDVELRCDPISGHTALYWYRQSLGQGLEFLIYFQGNSAPDKSGLPSDRFSAERTGGSVSTLTIQRTQQEDSAVYLCASSSKQVNTEAFFGQGTRLTVV.

This clone came up many times. The chain combines TRBV9 with TRBJ2-1; no firm D call. The germline gives CDR1 SGDLS, CDR2 YYNGEE. V dropped 1 base and J dropped 3 bases, with 8 bases sitting between them. This CDR3 is built from 14 residues. This CDR3 reads CASSVQGNYNEQFF. The CDR3 nucleotides are TGTGCCAGCAGCGTACAAGGGAACTACAATGAGCAGTTCTTC.

CDR3 sequence (DNA): TGTGCCAGCTCAGATCAACAGGGAACTAATGAAAAACTGTTTTTT. This translates into CASSDQQGTNEKLFF. This chain connects TRBV18 to TRBJ1-4, with a tentative D call TRBD1 (6 bases). V was shortened by 5 bases and J by 1 base, with 11 bases between the two germline ends. Germline V lookup: CDR1 KGHSH, CDR2 LQKENI. This CDR3 is 15 amino acids long.

This chain links TRBV10-3 with TRBJ1-1; TRBD1 is a possible D gene (6 bases). CDR3 length equals 15 residues. V was trimmed by 7 bases and J by 1 base, leaving 16 bases between them. Germline loops: CDR1 ENHRY, CDR2 SYGVKD. This chain's CDR3 is CAIKGTGLKNTEAFF. The CDR3 DNA sequence: TGTGCCATCAAGGGAACAGGGTTAAAGAACACTGAAGCTTTCTTT.

This chain uses TRBV2 with TRBJ2-1; 7 positions match TRBD1. J gave up 6 bases and V 8 bases, and 7 bases lay outside the gene matches. CDR1 and CDR2 (germline): SNHLY, FYNNEI. The CDR3 is 13 residues long. CDR3 sequence: CASRGQVGNEQFF. The CDR3 coding sequence is TGTGCCAGCCGCGGACAGGTAGGCAATGAGCAGTTCTTC. Supplemented by reference TRBV2 and TRBJ2-1, the full variable domain reads EPEVTQTPSHQVTQMGQEVILRCVPISNHLYFYWYRQILGQKVEFLVSFYNNEISEKSEIFDDQFSVERPDGSNFTLKIRSTKLEDSAMYFCASRGQVGNEQFFGPGTRLTVL.

The chain employs TRBV5-1 and TRBJ2-2, with D unclear. Trimming left V 0 bases short and J 4 bases short, with 7 bases between. The germline V gene has CDR1 SGHRS and CDR2 YFSETQ. The CDR3 is 14 residues long. The CDR3 reads CASSLVGFTGELFF. The CDR3 nucleotides read TGCGCCAGCAGCTTGGTGGGATTCACCGGGGAGCTGTTTTTT. Combining the CDR3 with reference TRBV5-1 and TRBJ2-2 gives the whole variable domain KAGVTQTPRYLIKTRGQQVTLSCSPISGHRSVSWYQQTPGQGLQFLFEYFSETQRNKGNFPGRFSGRQFSNSRSEMNVSTLELGDSALYLCASSLVGFTGELFFGEGSRLTVL.

This chain links TRBV5-6 with TRBJ1-1; TRBD1 agrees at 7 bases. Germline V gene lookup returns CDR1 SGHDT and CDR2 YYEEEE. CDR3 size: 14 residues. V dropped 0 bases and J dropped 4; count of bases not matched to a gene: 3. The CDR3 sequence: CASSLGQGSTEAFF. In DNA form, the CDR3 reads TGTGCCAGCAGCTTGGGACAGGGAAGCACTGAAGCTTTCTTT.

The J gene is TRBJ2-7, the V gene TRBV4-3; 7 bases map to TRBD2. The length of the CDR3 is 15 residues. Germline CDR1 reads LGHNA; CDR2 reads YSLEER. The junction had 12 bases not matched to a gene; V was cut back by 8 bases and J by 2 bases. The CDR3 nucleotides are TGCGCCAGCCTACCTAGCGGACCGGTTACCTACGAGCAGTACTTC. Protein sequence: CASLPSGPVTYEQYF.

This rearrangement joins TRBV4-2 to TRBJ2-1; D not resolved. The CDR3 spans 13 residues. Germline CDR1 is LGHNA and CDR2 is YNFKEQ. The ends were cut back, 3 bases at V and 4 bases at J, with 7 bases in the middle. The CDR3 DNA is TGTGCCAGCAGCCAGCGCCCATACAATGAGCAGTTCTTC. Protein product: CASSQRPYNEQFF.

The chain carries TRBV30 and TRBJ1-3; D gene unclear. This CDR3 has 12 residues. Germline V CDR1 and CDR2: GTSNPN, SVGIG (reference sequence). V shed 2 bases and J shed 0 bases, with 2 bases lying between them. The CDR3 region has the DNA TGTGCCTGGAGTAGCTCTGGAAACACCATATATTTT. Its translation is CAWSSSGNTIYF.

This chain uses TRBV19 with TRBJ1-5; TRBD1 matches at 7 bases. J lost 8 bases, V lost 11 bases, and 12 bases had no gene match. Germline CDR1 is LNHDA and CDR2 is SQIVND (reference sequence). The CDR3 length is 13 residues. The chain's CDR3 is CASTGGGFEPQHF. The CDR3 DNA follows: TGTGCCTCTACAGGAGGGGGCTTCGAGCCCCAGCATTTT.

The V gene is TRBV30, the J gene TRBJ2-1; 8 bases fit TRBD2. V was pared by 7 bases and J by 3 bases, with 11 bases of the junction left unmatched. This CDR3 is 15 amino acids long. CDR1 and CDR2 (germline): GTSNPN, SVGIG (reference sequence). The CDR3 DNA reads as TGTGCCTACCGGGGGGGGCAAAAGGGCTACAATGAGCAGTTCTTC. Translation gives CAYRGGQKGYNEQFF.

This clone was recorded a few times. V gene TRBV7-3 combines with J gene TRBJ1-5; no reliable D call. Per the germline V gene, CDR1 is SGHTA and CDR2 is FQGTGA. The CDR3 covers 13 residues. V lost 5 bases and J 0 bases, leaving 5 bases between the germline ends. The CDR3 loop is CASSVNSNQPQHF. The DNA for the CDR3 is TGTGCCAGCAGCGTAAATAGCAATCAGCCCCAGCATTTT.

The chain has TRBV14 and TRBJ2-5; TRBD2 is a possible D gene (6 bases). CDR1 is SGHDN, CDR2 FVKESK, per germline. V lost 2 bases and J lost 7, with 14 bases in between. The CDR3 runs 14 residues. This chain's CDR3 is CASSQSSALGTQYF. CDR3 DNA sequence: TGTGCCAGCAGCCAATCTAGCGCCCTGGGGACCCAGTACTTC.

The rearrangement links TRBV5-4 to TRBJ2-4, with D possibly TRBD2 on 6 matching bases. CDR1 is SGHNT and CDR2 is YYREEE in the germline V gene (reference sequence). Trimming took 0 bases from V and 3 from J, leaving 10 bases between them. There are 15 residues in the CDR3. CDR3 in DNA: TGTGCCAGCAGCTTGGGTAGCGGAAGCAAAAACATTCAGTACTTC. It specifies CASSLGSGSKNIQYF.

This clone appeared once. Other DNA sequences within the sample encode an identical CDR3. This rearrangement joins TRBV5-1 to TRBJ2-5, with 7 bases aligning to TRBD2. Per germline, CDR1 SGHRS and CDR2 YFSETQ. The CDR3 loop spans 18 amino acids. Germline trimming cut 0 bases from V and 5 bases from J; bases unmatched to any gene: 16. DNA for the CDR3: TGCGCCAGCAGCTTGGCCTTTTTCGCGGGAGCACCCCAGGAGACCCAGTACTTC. Translating it yields CASSLAFFAGAPQETQYF.

This chain links TRBV4-1 with TRBJ1-4; a weak D match, TRBD1 (5 bases). The V and J ends lost 0 bases and 5 bases respectively, with 25 bases between them. The CDR3 runs 20 residues. Germline values: CDR1 MGHRA, CDR2 YSYEKL. This CDR3 is CASSQEILWSRVSQNEKLFF. The CDR3 DNA reads TGCGCCAGCAGCCAAGAAATTTTATGGTCCAGGGTAAGCCAGAATGAAAAACTGTTTTTT.

This clone has a handful of counts. The chain is built from TRBV7-9 and TRBJ2-3; 7 bases line up with TRBD2. Trimming took 2 bases from V and 2 from J; bases not matched to a gene: 4. CDR1 and CDR2 (germline): SEHNR, FQNEAQ (reference sequence). The CDR3 is 15 residues long. The CDR3 bases are TGTGCCAGCAGCTTAACTAGCGTTGCCACAGATACGCAGTATTTT. Encoded protein: CASSLTSVATDTQYF. The full variable domain, rest sourced from reference TRBV7-9 and TRBJ2-3, is DTGVSQNPRHKITKRGQNVTFRCDPISEHNRLYWYRQTLGQGPEFLTYFQNEAQLEKSRLLSDRFSAERPKGSFSTLEIQRTEQGDSAMYLCASSLTSVATDTQYFGPGTRLTVL.

This clone showed up just a few times. This chain joins TRBV2 and TRBJ1-1; no firm D call. V was trimmed by 8 bases and J by 4 bases, leaving 8 bases between them. The CDR3 runs 11 residues. Looked up from germline, CDR1 is SNHLY and CDR2 is FYNNEI. CDR3 nucleotide sequence: TGTGCCAGCCTTTTCTCCACTGAAGCTTTCTTT. Translation: CASLFSTEAFF.

This clone was seen just once. The V gene is TRBV5-4, the J gene TRBJ2-7, with 7 bases lining up with TRBD2. The junction had 5 bases not matched to a gene; V was cut back by 2 bases and J by 0 bases. The germline CDR1 and CDR2 sequences are SGHNT and YYREEE (reference sequence). This CDR3 is built from 15 residues. The CDR3 DNA follows: TGTGCCAGCAGCTTTAGGGCTAGCGGCTCCTACGAGCAGTACTTC. This encodes CASSFRASGSYEQYF. Drawing the rest from reference TRBV5-4 and TRBJ2-7, the complete variable domain is ETGVTQSPTHLIKTRGQQVTLRCSSQSGHNTVSWYQQALGQGPQFIFQYYREEENGRGNFPPRFSGLQFPNYSSELNVNALELDDSALYLCASSFRASGSYEQYFGPGTRLTVT.

This clone was seen only a few times. The chain joins TRBV29-1 to TRBJ1-2, with D perhaps TRBD1 (5 bases). The CDR3 runs to 14 residues. The V gene lost 4 bases and the J gene lost 4 bases, with 16 bases spanning the gap. Per germline, CDR1 SQVTM and CDR2 ANQGSEA. CDR3 nucleotides: TGCAGCGTTGGGGAATGGGGGATTGGCTATGGCTACACCTTC. This sequence encodes CSVGEWGIGYGYTF.

The V and J genes are TRBV6-5 and TRBJ1-5, with D unclear. Per germline, CDR1 MNHEY and CDR2 SVGAGI. V lost 6 bases, J lost 5 bases, and 11 bases lay in between. This CDR3 has 13 residues. This chain's CDR3 is CASRLTVDQPQHF. CDR3 DNA: TGTGCCAGCAGGTTGACGGTTGATCAGCCCCAGCATTTT.

This sequence joins TRBV19 and TRBJ1-1; maybe TRBD1 (5 bases). The CDR3 has 15 amino acids. V lost 7 bases, J lost 8 bases, and 23 bases lay in between. Per the germline V gene, CDR1 is LNHDA and CDR2 is SQIVND (reference sequence). The CDR3 coding sequence is TGTGCCAGTACCACCGGGGCGGCGGGGAGGGGCGAAGCTTTCTTT. Translating it yields CASTTGAAGRGEAFF.

The gene calls are TRBV18 and TRBJ2-5; TRBD2 matches 7 bases. Germline V gene sequence: CDR1 KGHSH, CDR2 LQKENI. J lost 3 bases, V lost 6 bases, and 10 bases had no gene match. The CDR3 is 15 residues long. The CDR3: CASSPDGGTKETQYF. The DNA of the CDR3 is TGTGCCAGCTCCCCCGACGGGGGGACGAAAGAGACCCAGTACTTC.

The rearrangement joins TRBV9 to TRBJ1-4, with TRBD1 identical over 7 bases. CDR1 and CDR2 from the germline V gene are SGDLS and YYNGEE. The CDR3 length is 15 residues. The V gene end was trimmed by 2 bases and the J gene end by 6 bases; junction bases not matched to a gene: 7. The CDR3 protein is CASSVTGFQDEKLFF. The CDR3 DNA follows: TGTGCCAGCAGCGTGACAGGGTTCCAGGATGAAAAACTGTTTTTT. Drawing the rest from reference TRBV9 and TRBJ1-4, the complete variable domain is DSGVTQTPKHLITATGQRVTLRCSPRSGDLSVYWYQQSLDQGLQFLIQYYNGEERAKGNILERFSAQQFPDLHSELNLSSLELGDSALYFCASSVTGFQDEKLFFGSGTQLSVL.

The chain joins TRBV19 to TRBJ2-3; 7 nucleotides align to TRBD1. CDR1 LNHDA and CDR2 SQIVND come from the germline V gene (reference sequence). This CDR3 has 14 residues. The V gene end was trimmed by 6 bases and the J gene end by 2 bases; junction bases not matched to a gene: 5. DNA for the CDR3: TGTGCCAGTAGCCGGGACAGAAACACAGATACGCAGTATTTT. It encodes CASSRDRNTDTQYF.